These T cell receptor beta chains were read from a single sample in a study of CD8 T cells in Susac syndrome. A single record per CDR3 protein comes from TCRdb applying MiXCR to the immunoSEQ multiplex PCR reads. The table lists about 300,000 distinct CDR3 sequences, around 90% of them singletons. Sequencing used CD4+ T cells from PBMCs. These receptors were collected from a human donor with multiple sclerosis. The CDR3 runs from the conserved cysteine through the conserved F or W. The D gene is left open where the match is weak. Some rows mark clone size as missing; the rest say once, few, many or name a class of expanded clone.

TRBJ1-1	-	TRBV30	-	TGTGCCTGGAGAGGGACGGCGGGCACTGAAGCTTTCTTT	CAWRGTAGTEAFF
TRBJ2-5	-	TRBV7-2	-	TGTGCCAGCAGCTTTGGTGGCGGAAAAGAGACCCAGTACTTC	CASSFGGGKETQYF
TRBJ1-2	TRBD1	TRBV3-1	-	TGTGCCAGCACCTTCGGGACAGGGGGGCTTGGCTACACCTTC	CASTFGTGGLGYTF
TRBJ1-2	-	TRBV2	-	TGTGCCAGCACGGCCAGGGGCAACTATGGCTACACCTTC	CASTARGNYGYTF
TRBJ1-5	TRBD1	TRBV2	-	TGTGCCAGCAGTGAGGACAGGGGGCATAATCAGCCCCAGCATTTT	CASSEDRGHNQPQHF
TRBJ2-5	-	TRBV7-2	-	TGTGCCAGCAGCCCTGGGTTTGTGGACGGAGAGACCCAGTACTTC	CASSPGFVDGETQYF
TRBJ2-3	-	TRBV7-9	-	TGTGCCAGCACCCCCTCCACAGATACGCAGTATTTT	CASTPSTDTQYF
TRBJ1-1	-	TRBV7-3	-	TGTGCCAGCAGCTCCCACGGGGGGAACACTGAAGCTTTCTTT	CASSSHGGNTEAFF
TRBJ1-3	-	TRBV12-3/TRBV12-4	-	TGTGCCAGCAGTTTCCGCGGCAGCCGAGAGGGCACTGGAAACACCATATATTTT	CASSFRGSREGTGNTIYF
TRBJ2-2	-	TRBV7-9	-	TGTGCCAGCAGCAACCGGGACAGCATGGAGTTGGAGGGCCTCGGGGAGCTGTTTTTT	CASSNRDSMELEGLGELFF
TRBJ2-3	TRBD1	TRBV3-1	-	TGTGCCAGCAGCCAAGGGTGGGACAGAAGCGTGAATACGCAGTATTTT	CASSQGWDRSVNTQYF
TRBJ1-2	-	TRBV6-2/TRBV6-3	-	TGTGCCAGCAGGTCCCGGACAGACTATGGCTACACCTTC	CASRSRTDYGYTF
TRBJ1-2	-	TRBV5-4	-	TGTGCCAGCAGCTTGGACACCCCAACTGGTGGCTACACCTTC	CASSLDTPTGGYTF
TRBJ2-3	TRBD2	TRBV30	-	TGTGCCTGGACCTACCCCGGGACTAGCCCAGATACGCAGTATTTT	CAWTYPGTSPDTQYF
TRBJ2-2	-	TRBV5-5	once	TGTGCCAGCAGCCCGGCGGCCCGTAACTGGCTGTTTTTT	CASSPAARNWLFF
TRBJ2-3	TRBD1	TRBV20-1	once	TGCAGTGCTAGAGATTCTGGACAGGGGAGCACAGATACGCAGTATTTT	CSARDSGQGSTDTQYF
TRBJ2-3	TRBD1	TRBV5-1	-	TGCGCCAGCAGCTTCCGACAGGGGAGCACAGATACGCAGTATTTT	CASSFRQGSTDTQYF
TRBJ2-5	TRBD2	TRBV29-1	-	TGCAGCGTTGGAGGATTAGCGGGCAAACAAGAGACCCAGTACTTC	CSVGGLAGKQETQYF
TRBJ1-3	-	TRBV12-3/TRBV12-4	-	TGTGCCAGCGCTAATCTTCTAGGAAACACCATATATTTT	CASANLLGNTIYF
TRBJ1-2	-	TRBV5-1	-	TGCGCCAGCAGCTTCAAGGGAAGCTATGGCTACACCTTC	CASSFKGSYGYTF
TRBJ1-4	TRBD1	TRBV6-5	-	TGTGCCAGCAGCCCCGGGACAGGGGATGAAAAACTGTTTTTT	CASSPGTGDEKLFF
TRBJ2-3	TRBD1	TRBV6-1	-	TGTGCCGGACGTACAGGGGTGACAGATACGCAGTATTTT	CAGRTGVTDTQYF
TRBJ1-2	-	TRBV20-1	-	TGCAGTGCTAGAGAGGGGGTATACTATGGCTACACCTTC	CSAREGVYYGYTF
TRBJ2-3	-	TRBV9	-	TGTGCCAGCAAGGGCAGGGACACCATCCGCACAGATACGCAGTATTTT	CASKGRDTIRTDTQYF
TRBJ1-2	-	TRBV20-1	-	TGCAGTGCTTACGACCGGAACCGGGTCTATGGCTACACCTTC	CSAYDRNRVYGYTF
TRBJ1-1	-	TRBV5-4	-	TGTGCCAGCAGCGGCGGGCCCGGGCAGACAATGAACACTGAAGCTTTCTTT	CASSGGPGQTMNTEAFF
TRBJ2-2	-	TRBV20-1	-	TGCAGTGCTAGAGATCCTGAACTTTCCACCGGGGAGCTGTTTTTT	CSARDPELSTGELFF
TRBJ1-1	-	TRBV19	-	TGTGCCAGCTATCGCCCGGGATACACTGAAGCTTTCTTT	CASYRPGYTEAFF
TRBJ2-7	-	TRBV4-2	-	TGTGCCAGCAGCCAAGTTCCAAAAATAACTTTGGGGTCCCGTTACGAGCAGTACTTC	CASSQVPKITLGSRYEQYF
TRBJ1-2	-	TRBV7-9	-	TGTGCCAGCGTCCCGGGGGGGCCTACCTATGGCTACACCTTC	CASVPGGPTYGYTF
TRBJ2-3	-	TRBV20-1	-	TGCAGTGGGGGGGGCAGGGTCGCGGATCTGCAGTATTTT	CSGGGRVADLQYF
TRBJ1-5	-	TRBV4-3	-	TGCGCCAGCAGCCAAGAGCTAACGCATCAGCCCCAGCATTTT	CASSQELTHQPQHF
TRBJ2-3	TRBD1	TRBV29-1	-	TGCAGCGCCACCATGCCGGGACAGGGCACAGATACGCAGTATTTT	CSATMPGQGTDTQYF
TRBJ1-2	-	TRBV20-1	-	TGCAGTGCTAGGGACAGAACCACTAACTATGGCTACACCTTC	CSARDRTTNYGYTF